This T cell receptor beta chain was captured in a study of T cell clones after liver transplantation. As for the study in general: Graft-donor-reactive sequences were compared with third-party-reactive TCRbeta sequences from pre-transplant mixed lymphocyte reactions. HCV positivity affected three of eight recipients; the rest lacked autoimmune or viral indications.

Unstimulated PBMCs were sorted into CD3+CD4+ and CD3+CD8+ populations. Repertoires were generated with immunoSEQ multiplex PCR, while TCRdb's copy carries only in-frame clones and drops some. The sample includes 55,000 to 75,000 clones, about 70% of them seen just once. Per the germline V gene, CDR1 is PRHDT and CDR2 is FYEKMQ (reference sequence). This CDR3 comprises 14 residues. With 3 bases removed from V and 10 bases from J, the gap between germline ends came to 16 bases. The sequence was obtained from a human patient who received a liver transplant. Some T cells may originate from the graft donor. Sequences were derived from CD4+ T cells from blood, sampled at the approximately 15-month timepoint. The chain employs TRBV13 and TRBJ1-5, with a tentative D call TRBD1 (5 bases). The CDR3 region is CASSLGQSRDPQHF. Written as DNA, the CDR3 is TGTGCCAGCAGCTTGGGTCAGTCCAGGGATCCCCAGCATTTT.